This paragraph covers one T cell receptor (beta chain) sequence. No antigen is known for it. The sample holds no much larger clone one base away, and base qualities are not on file. TCRbeta CDR3 regions were amplified from genomic DNA using the immunoSEQ Assay, a bias-controlled multiplex PCR. The authors' analysis ran thus. Within the assay, amplification of reference gene primers was used to estimate how many nucleated cells each sample contained. Sequence reads were collapsed and filtered to measure the absolute abundance of every unique TCRbeta CDR3 rearrangement. Productive Simpson clonality was computed per sample as the square root of Simpson's diversity index over productive rearrangements. TCRdb stores this immuneACCESS table with in-frame sequences only. Part of the clones is absent; in the studies checked, under half of the shortfall reflects unresolved V genes, and no reason is known for the rest. V, J and clone size are taken as reported in that table, and D and trimming were inferred from the DNA itself. This sample is represented by a few hundred thousand clones; 85% to 90% of them were singletons. The ten most abundant clones make up roughly 3.7% of the sample.

The germline V gene (reference sequence) specifies SGHKS as CDR1 and YYEKEE as CDR2. Taken from cysteine to phenylalanine, the CDR3 has 13 residues. Of all the DNA, just the CDR3 is kept, 39 bases in frame from base 1. Cut back by 1 base and 7 bases, the V and J ends lie 8 bases apart. Each collaborating institution followed its own protocols to collect whole blood in K2EDTA tubes. For TCRbeta analysis, collaborators shipped samples as frozen whole blood, isolated PBMCs, or DNA extracted from either of those sample types. These data originate in a study of blood T cell repertoires in COVID-19 (dated by TCRdb to 2018 to 2021). For context, the study as a whole: Samples covering the acute and convalescent phases of COVID-19 were provided by collaborators in the United States, Italy and Spain. The repertoires were released in a freely available public database intended as a resource for research on the immune response to SARS-CoV-2. The prospective study material was composed of cDNA or gDNA derived from T cells, B-cell-depleted T cells, or PBMCs. The dataset comprised deeply sampled blood TCRbeta repertoires from subjects exposed to, actively infected with, or recovered from COVID-19. Nearly every sample came with metadata listing a de-identified subject ID, COVID-19 status, age in years and sex. Where available, HLA class I and class II types were taken from metadata supplied by the sample provider and were not determined by assay-based typing. The samples were drawn from the first 160 participants of the ongoing ImmuneRACE study and from over a thousand subjects provided by 6 global collaborators.

General conclusions and limits of the study: Clinical and demographic metadata were provided uncurated, with the amount varying by source and participant.

The sequence came from a woman aged 40-49 years with acute or convalescent COVID-19. The sample consisted of peripheral blood. The chain is assembled from TRBV5-5 and TRBJ1-4; the D gene is perhaps TRBD1, on 5 matching bases. CDR3 protein: CASSLPGSEKLFF. The bases read TGTGCCAGCAGCTTGCCAGGGTCTGAAAAACTGTTTTTT.